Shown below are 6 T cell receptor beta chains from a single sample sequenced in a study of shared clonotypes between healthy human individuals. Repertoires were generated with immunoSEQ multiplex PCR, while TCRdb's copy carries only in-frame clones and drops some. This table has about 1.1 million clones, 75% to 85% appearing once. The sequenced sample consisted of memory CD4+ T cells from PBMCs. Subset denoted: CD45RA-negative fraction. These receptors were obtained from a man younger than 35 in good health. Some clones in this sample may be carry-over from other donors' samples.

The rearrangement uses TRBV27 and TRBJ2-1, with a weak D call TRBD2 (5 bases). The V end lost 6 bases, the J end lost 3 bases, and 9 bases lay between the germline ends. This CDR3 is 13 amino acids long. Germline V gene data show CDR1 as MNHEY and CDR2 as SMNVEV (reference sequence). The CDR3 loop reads CASRLGSYNEQFF. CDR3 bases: TGTGCCAGCAGACTAGGAAGCTACAATGAGCAGTTCTTC.

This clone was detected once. The CDR3 spells CASRQSGGGNTEAFF. In DNA form, the CDR3 reads TGTGCCAGCAGGCAATCGGGGGGAGGTAACACTGAAGCTTTCTTT. The genes are TRBV28 and TRBJ1-1; D is perhaps TRBD1 (5 bases). The CDR3 is 15 amino acids. Trimming left V 6 bases short and J 2 bases short, with 16 bases between. The germline V gene has CDR1 MDHEN and CDR2 SYDVKM.

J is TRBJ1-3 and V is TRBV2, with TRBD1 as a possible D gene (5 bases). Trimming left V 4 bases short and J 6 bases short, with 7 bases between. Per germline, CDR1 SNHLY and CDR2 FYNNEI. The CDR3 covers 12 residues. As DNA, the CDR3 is TGTGCCAGCAGTGTGGGACCAAACACCATATATTTT. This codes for CASSVGPNTIYF.

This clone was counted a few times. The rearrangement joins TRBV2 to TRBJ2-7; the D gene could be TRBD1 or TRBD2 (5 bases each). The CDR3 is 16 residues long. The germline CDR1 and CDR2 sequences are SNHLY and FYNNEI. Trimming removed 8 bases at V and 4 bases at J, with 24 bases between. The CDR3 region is CASARDPAQEGYEQYF. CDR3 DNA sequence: TGTGCCAGCGCCCGGGACCCCGCTCAAGAGGGTTACGAGCAGTACTTC.

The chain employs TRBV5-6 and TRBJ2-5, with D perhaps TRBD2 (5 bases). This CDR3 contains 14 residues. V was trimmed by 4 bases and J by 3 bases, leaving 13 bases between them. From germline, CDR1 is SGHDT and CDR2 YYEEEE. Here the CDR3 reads CASSLKAGKETQYF. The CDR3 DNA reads TGTGCCAGCAGCCTAAAGGCGGGTAAAGAGACCCAGTACTTC.

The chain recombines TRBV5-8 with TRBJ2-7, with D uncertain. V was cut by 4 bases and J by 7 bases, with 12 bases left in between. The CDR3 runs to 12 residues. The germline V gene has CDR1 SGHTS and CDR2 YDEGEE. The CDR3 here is CASSRLVYEQYF. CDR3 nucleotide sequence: TGTGCCAGCAGCCGCTTAGTTTATGAGCAGTACTTC.